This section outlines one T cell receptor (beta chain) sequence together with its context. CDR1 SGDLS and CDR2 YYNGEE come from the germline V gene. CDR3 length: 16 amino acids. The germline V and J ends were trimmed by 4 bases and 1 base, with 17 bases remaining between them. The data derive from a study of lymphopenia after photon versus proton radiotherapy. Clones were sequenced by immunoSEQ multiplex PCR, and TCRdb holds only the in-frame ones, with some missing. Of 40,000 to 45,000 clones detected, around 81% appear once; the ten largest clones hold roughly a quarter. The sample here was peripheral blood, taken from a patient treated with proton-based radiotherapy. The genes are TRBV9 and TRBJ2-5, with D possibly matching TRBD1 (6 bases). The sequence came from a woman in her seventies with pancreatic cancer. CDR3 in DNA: TGTGCCAGCAGCCCCAGGGGCGGAACCCCCCAAGAGACCCAGTACTTC. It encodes CASSPRGGTPQETQYF. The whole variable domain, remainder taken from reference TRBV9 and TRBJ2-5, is DSGVTQTPKHLITATGQRVTLRCSPRSGDLSVYWYQQSLDQGLQFLIQYYNGEERAKGNILERFSAQQFPDLHSELNLSSLELGDSALYFCASSPRGGTPQETQYFGPGTRLLVL.